The clone carrying this TCR beta chain turned up a few times. The antigen is undetermined. Next came a second PCR, run for about 6 to 12 cycles, which used a sample-barcoded 5' primer along with a J-beta primer mix. TCRdb reprocessed the 5' RACE reads via MiXCR and lists one record per CDR3 protein. The sample records about 1.8 million distinct CDR3 sequences, 40% to 55% being singletons. Germline V CDR1 and CDR2: SEHNR, FQNEAQ (reference sequence). CDR3 length equals 12 residues. The data originate from a study of blood T cells in healthy people across ages. Broader study findings: Those diversity estimates obtained from one million T cells were thought to be underestimates. Both naive CD4+ cell counts and diversity were greater in long-lived donors than in aged donors.

Sequencing was carried out using blood. The source is a woman between 40 and 55 years old in good health. The rearrangement uses TRBV7-9 and TRBJ2-4, with a tentative D call TRBD1 (5 bases). The DNA end favors TRBJ2-7, so the J call may be wrong. The CDR3 sequence is CASSSQGVEQYF. The DNA for the CDR3 is TGTGCCAGCAGCTCCCAGGGTGTCGAGCAGTACTTC.